The 31 T cell receptor beta chains reported below all come from one sample, sequenced in a study of T cell changes during pregnancy in multiple sclerosis. Method: immunoSEQ multiplex PCR; TCRdb's copy keeps in-frame clones and lacks some. The sample lists about 64,000 clones, about 96% occurring once. Sequences were derived from CD8+ T cells from peripheral blood mononuclear cells, sampled after pregnancy. All receptors derive from a female donor with multiple sclerosis, enrolled in a pregnancy study.

The genes are TRBV4-1 and TRBJ1-1; 8 bases are a match to TRBD1. Germline V gene sequence: CDR1 MGHRA, CDR2 YSYEKL. V lost 3 bases to trimming and J lost 7 bases; unmatched junction nucleotides: 1. CDR3 length: 12 residues. CDR3 nucleotides: TGCGCCAGCAGCCATGGGACAGGTGAAGCTTTCTTT. As protein: CASSHGTGEAFF.

This chain links TRBV27 with TRBJ2-7; tentative D call: TRBD1 (5 bases). The CDR3 has 11 amino acids. CDR1 and CDR2 from the germline V gene are MNHEY and SMNVEV (reference sequence). Between the trimmed V and J ends, which lost 10 bases and 4 bases, there was a span of 11 bases. The CDR3 bases are TGTGCCACCTCGACAGTATACGAGCAGTACTTC. Protein product: CATSTVYEQYF.

V gene TRBV19 combines with J gene TRBJ1-5; 9 nucleotides match TRBD1. CDR1 LNHDA and CDR2 SQIVND come from the germline V gene (reference sequence). Germline trimming cut 4 bases from V and 6 bases from J; bases unmatched to any gene: 4. CDR3 length equals 14 residues. The CDR3 sequence is CASSTGQGIQPQHF. As DNA, the CDR3 is TGTGCCAGTAGTACGGGACAGGGAATTCAGCCCCAGCATTTT. Based on the CDR3 plus reference TRBV19 and TRBJ1-5, the full variable domain is DGGITQSPKYLFRKEGQNVTLSCEQNLNHDAMYWYRQDPGQGLRLIYYSQIVNDFQKGDIAEGYSVSREKKESFPLTVTSAQKNPTAFYLCASSTGQGIQPQHFGDGTRLSIL.

The chain uses TRBV13 and TRBJ2-1; TRBD2 might be the D (5 bases). This CDR3 has 15 residues. The V end was cut by 3 bases, the J end by 0 bases, with 9 bases between. The germline V gene encodes CDR1 PRHDT and CDR2 FYEKMQ (reference sequence). Here the CDR3 DNA reads TGTGCCAGCAGCTTGTGGGAGAACTCCTACAATGAGCAGTTCTTC. Protein product: CASSLWENSYNEQFF.

The CDR3 is CASSILLAGPREQYF. The CDR3, as DNA: TGTGCCAGCAGCATCTTGCTAGCGGGACCGAGGGAGCAGTACTTC. The V gene is TRBV5-6, the J gene TRBJ2-7; TRBD2 matches 9 bases. Germline-derived CDR1 and CDR2 are SGHDT and YYEEEE. The CDR3 length is 15 residues. With V trimmed by 4 bases and J by 7 bases, 12 bases remained unmatched.

V is TRBV5-1 and J is TRBJ2-7, with 12 bases that match TRBD1. With V trimmed by 4 bases and J by 4 bases, 6 bases remained unmatched. The CDR3 loop spans 15 amino acids. The V gene's germline CDR1 is SGHRS and CDR2 YFSETQ. The CDR3 DNA reads as TGCGCCAGCAGCGTGGAGGGACAGGGGGCGTACGAGCAGTACTTC. It encodes CASSVEGQGAYEQYF.

The chain carries TRBV27 and TRBJ2-7; D gene uncertain. The CDR3 sequence is 13 residues long. The V gene's germline CDR1 is MNHEY and CDR2 SMNVEV (reference sequence). Trimming shortened V by 2 bases and J by 1 base, and 6 bases separated the two germline ends. CDR3 in amino acids: CASSLTVSYEQYF. The CDR3 DNA is TGTGCCAGCAGTTTAACAGTATCCTACGAGCAGTACTTC.

The gene calls are TRBV30 and TRBJ2-7, with a possible D match to TRBD2 (5 bases). The CDR3 length is 16 residues. Deletions cut 3 bases from V and 4 bases from J, with 22 bases between. Germline CDR1 GTSNPN, CDR2 SVGIG (reference sequence). CDR3 residues: CAWSGPRAARGYEQYF. The CDR3 nucleotides read TGTGCCTGGAGCGGGCCGAGAGCGGCCCGGGGATACGAGCAGTACTTC. Variable domain in full (rest from reference TRBV30 and TRBJ2-7): SQTIHQWPATLVQPVGSPLSLECTVEGTSNPNLYWYRQAAGRGLQLLFYSVGIGQISSEVPQNLSASRPQDRQFILSSKKLLLSDSGFYLCAWSGPRAARGYEQYFGPGTRLTVT.

V and J are TRBV5-4 and TRBJ1-4, with D perhaps matching TRBD1 (6 bases). Germline-derived CDR1 and CDR2 are SGHNT and YYREEE (reference sequence). V lost 4 bases and J lost 4, with 14 bases in between. The length of the CDR3 is 15 residues. The CDR3, as DNA: TGTGCCAGCAGCAACCAACAGGGACATAATGAAAAACTGTTTTTT. As protein: CASSNQQGHNEKLFF.

The chain carries TRBV28 and TRBJ2-2; weak D call: TRBD1 (5 bases). Germline values: CDR1 MDHEN, CDR2 SYDVKM. This CDR3 contains 12 residues. Trimming removed 6 bases at V and 6 bases at J, with 8 bases between. DNA for the CDR3: TGTGCCAGCAGCCAGGGTCCCGGGGAGCTGTTTTTT. Translated, it gives CASSQGPGELFF.

This clone was recorded once. The gene calls are TRBV6-1 and TRBJ2-7, with 12 positions matching TRBD2. V was pared by 3 bases and J by 2 bases, with 14 bases of the junction left unmatched. CDR1 and CDR2 (germline): MNHNS, SASEGT. The CDR3 runs to 19 residues. The chain's CDR3 is CASSDPSGRALKFPYEQYF. CDR3 DNA: TGTGCCAGCAGTGACCCTAGCGGGAGGGCGCTCAAGTTCCCCTACGAGCAGTACTTC.

In its sample, this clone was seen once. This sequence joins TRBV9 and TRBJ2-7; TRBD2 agrees at 8 bases. Germline lookup yields CDR1 SGDLS and CDR2 YYNGEE. After removal of 0 bases from V and 2 bases from J, the junction contained 1 base not matched to a gene. CDR3 length equals 14 residues. CDR3 DNA: TGTGCCAGCAGCGTAGACGGGGGGGCCTACGAGCAGTACTTC. Protein sequence: CASSVDGGAYEQYF.

The rearrangement uses TRBV19 and TRBJ2-1, with 7 bases lining up with TRBD2. Germline trimming cut 5 bases from V and 4 bases from J; bases unmatched to any gene: 8. The CDR3 is 15 amino acids. Germline assignment: CDR1 LNHDA and CDR2 SQIVND (reference sequence). The CDR3 loop is CASSPLAAFYNEQFF. Here the CDR3 DNA reads TGTGCCAGTAGTCCCCTAGCGGCCTTTTACAATGAGCAGTTCTTC. Combining the CDR3 with reference TRBV19 and TRBJ2-1 gives the whole variable domain DGGITQSPKYLFRKEGQNVTLSCEQNLNHDAMYWYRQDPGQGLRLIYYSQIVNDFQKGDIAEGYSVSREKKESFPLTVTSAQKNPTAFYLCASSPLAAFYNEQFFGPGTRLTVL.

The J gene is TRBJ2-1, the V gene TRBV29-1, with 9 bases matching TRBD1. This CDR3 spans 13 amino acids. With V trimmed by 8 bases and J by 4 bases, 6 bases remained unmatched. CDR1 is SQVTM and CDR2 is ANQGSEA in the germline V gene. In DNA, the CDR3 is TGCAGCACCGGACAGGGGTCATACAATGAGCAGTTCTTC. Residues: CSTGQGSYNEQFF.

The V and J genes are TRBV9 and TRBJ2-6; D remains unclear. The V end lost 1 base, the J end lost 0 bases, and 8 bases lay between the germline ends. Per the germline V gene, CDR1 is SGDLS and CDR2 is YYNGEE. The CDR3 spans 16 residues. CDR3 loop: CASSVYSGSGANVLTF. The CDR3 DNA reads TGTGCCAGCAGCGTATATTCCGGCTCTGGGGCCAACGTCCTGACTTTC.

The chain recombines TRBV29-1 with TRBJ2-1, with D tentatively TRBD1 (5 bases). This CDR3 is 10 amino acids long. V lost 5 bases and J 9 bases, leaving 8 bases between the germline ends. Germline loops: CDR1 SQVTM, CDR2 ANQGSEA. CDR3 in DNA: TGCAGCGTTAGGGGTGCTGAGCAGTTCTTC. This gives the protein CSVRGAEQFF.

The rearrangement uses TRBV18 and TRBJ1-1, with TRBD1 matching 8 bases. This CDR3 is built from 12 residues. Germline V lookup: CDR1 KGHSH, CDR2 LQKENI. V shed 7 bases and J 4 bases; nucleotides not matched to a gene: 2. CDR3 sequence (DNA): TGTGCCAGCTTAGACAGGGGCACTGAAGCTTTCTTT. This translates into CASLDRGTEAFF.

This rearrangement joins TRBV13 to TRBJ1-1; TRBD1 might be the D (6 bases). The germline CDR1 and CDR2 sequences are PRHDT and FYEKMQ (reference sequence). CDR3 length equals 17 residues. With 1 base removed from V and 4 bases from J, the gap between germline ends came to 19 bases. The CDR3 nucleotides are TGTGCCAGCAGCTTAGACCAGGGGCCCTCTTTAGGCACTGAAGCTTTCTTT. Protein: CASSLDQGPSLGTEAFF.

Only one count was recorded for this clone. The chain joins TRBV29-1 to TRBJ2-1, with 9 positions matching TRBD2. From germline, CDR1 is SQVTM and CDR2 ANQGSEA. V dropped 1 base and J dropped 2; count of bases not matched to a gene: 6. CDR3 length equals 16 residues. The CDR3 DNA follows: TGCAGCGTTGAAGGGGCTAGCGGGAACACCTACAATGAGCAGTTCTTC. This codes for CSVEGASGNTYNEQFF.

Only one count was recorded for this clone. The rearrangement links TRBV7-9 to TRBJ2-2, with 10 bases lining up with TRBD1. V trimming: 5 bases; J trimming: 3 bases; junction bases outside the gene matches: 6. The CDR3 runs to 16 residues. The germline V gene encodes CDR1 SEHNR and CDR2 FQNEAQ (reference sequence). CDR3: CASSTGQGLYTGELFF. The DNA for the CDR3 is TGTGCCAGCAGCACGGGACAGGGGCTGTACACCGGGGAGCTGTTTTTT.

DNA of the CDR3: TGTGCCAGCAGCCGCGCAGGGGGCCCAATCAACTCTGGGGCCAACGTCCTGACTTTC. The encoded protein is CASSRAGGPINSGANVLTF. The chain combines TRBV9 with TRBJ2-6; TRBD1 agrees at 8 bases. In germline, CDR1 is SGDLS, CDR2 YYNGEE. The CDR3 runs 19 residues. V lost 4 bases and J lost 0; bases outside the gene matches: 12.

The chain carries TRBV27 and TRBJ2-7; 7 positions agree with TRBD1. There are 13 residues in the CDR3. With V trimmed by 6 bases and J by 3 bases, 5 bases remained unmatched. Germline V gives CDR1 MNHEY, CDR2 SMNVEV (reference sequence). CDR3 DNA sequence: TGTGCCAGCAGCAGACAGGGACACTACGAGCAGTACTTC. It translates to CASSRQGHYEQYF.

This rearrangement joins TRBV10-3 to TRBJ2-7, with 8 bases matching TRBD1. This CDR3 contains 14 residues. Germline CDR1 reads ENHRY; CDR2 reads SYGVKD. The V and J ends lost 5 bases and 3 bases, in that order; junction bases with no gene match: 6. The CDR3 region is CAISPGTGDYEQYF. CDR3 nucleotides: TGTGCCATCAGTCCCGGGACAGGAGACTACGAGCAGTACTTC.

V is TRBV28 and J is TRBJ1-5; possible D gene TRBD1, 5 bases. V was shortened by 2 bases and J by 6 bases, with 11 bases between the two germline ends. Germline lookup yields CDR1 MDHEN and CDR2 SYDVKM. The CDR3 totals 14 residues. CDR3 nucleotide sequence: TGTGCCAGCAGTTTAGGGCAGGGCCTTCAGCCCCAGCATTTT. Encoded protein: CASSLGQGLQPQHF.

This clone came up once. The rearrangement uses TRBV6-5 and TRBJ2-1; D is perhaps TRBD2 (6 bases). Trimming cost V 2 bases and J 4 bases, with 15 bases left between them. Germline CDR1 MNHEY, CDR2 SVGAGI. The CDR3 sequence is 16 residues long. The CDR3 DNA sequence: TGTGCCAGCAGTTACGGGCGACTAGGGTATTACAATGAGCAGTTCTTC. Amino acids: CASSYGRLGYYNEQFF.

The V gene is TRBV5-6, the J gene TRBJ2-5; D possibly corresponds to TRBD2 (5 bases). V was cut by 6 bases and J by 7 bases, with 13 bases left in between. The CDR3 extends over 12 amino acids. The V gene's germline CDR1 is SGHDT and CDR2 YYEEEE. The CDR3 protein is CASMEAGGTQYF. The CDR3 DNA is TGTGCCAGCATGGAGGCAGGAGGGACCCAGTACTTC.

The rearrangement joins TRBV19 to TRBJ2-1, with D perhaps matching TRBD2 (6 bases). This CDR3 spans 13 amino acids. The germline CDR1 and CDR2 sequences are LNHDA and SQIVND (reference sequence). V was trimmed by 2 bases and J by 9 bases, leaving 11 bases between them. The CDR3 DNA follows: TGTGCCAGTAGTATAACCGGGAGCATTGAGCAGTTCTTC. It specifies CASSITGSIEQFF.

The chain carries TRBV19 and TRBJ2-4; 9 bases are a match to TRBD2. Losses at the gene ends were 4 bases for V and 8 bases for J; bases not matched to a gene: 6. This CDR3 has 14 residues. Germline V gene sequence: CDR1 LNHDA, CDR2 SQIVND (reference sequence). In nucleotides, the CDR3 is TGTGCCAGTAGTACTGGGACTAGCTTGGACATTCAGTACTTC. Its translation is CASSTGTSLDIQYF.

The V call is TRBV5-3, the J call TRBJ1-1; D not certain. TRBV5-3 is annotated as an ORF whose role is uncertain. V lost 4 bases to trimming and J lost 2 bases, with 12 bases between them. The CDR3 is made up of 14 amino acids. The CDR3 loop reads CARSSPSINTEAFF. CDR3 coding DNA: TGTGCCAGAAGCAGCCCTTCGATTAACACTGAAGCTTTCTTT.

The DNA of the CDR3 is TGTGCCAGCAGCTTAGCGGAGGGCATCAACGAGCAGTACTTC. Translating it yields CASSLAEGINEQYF. The chain combines TRBV7-9 with TRBJ2-7; a possible D gene is TRBD2 (6 bases). CDR3 length equals 14 residues. The V and J ends lost 0 bases and 5 bases respectively, with 11 bases between them. Germline lookup yields CDR1 SEHNR and CDR2 FQNEAQ (reference sequence).

The gene calls are TRBV2 and TRBJ1-1; tentatively, D is TRBD1 (5 bases). Trimming stripped 7 bases from V and 7 bases from J, with 13 bases between. The CDR3 extends over 12 amino acids. The germline CDR1 and CDR2 sequences are SNHLY and FYNNEI. CDR3 nucleotides: TGTGCCAGCATCCCAGGGTACCGTGAAGCTTTCTTT. Its translation is CASIPGYREAFF.